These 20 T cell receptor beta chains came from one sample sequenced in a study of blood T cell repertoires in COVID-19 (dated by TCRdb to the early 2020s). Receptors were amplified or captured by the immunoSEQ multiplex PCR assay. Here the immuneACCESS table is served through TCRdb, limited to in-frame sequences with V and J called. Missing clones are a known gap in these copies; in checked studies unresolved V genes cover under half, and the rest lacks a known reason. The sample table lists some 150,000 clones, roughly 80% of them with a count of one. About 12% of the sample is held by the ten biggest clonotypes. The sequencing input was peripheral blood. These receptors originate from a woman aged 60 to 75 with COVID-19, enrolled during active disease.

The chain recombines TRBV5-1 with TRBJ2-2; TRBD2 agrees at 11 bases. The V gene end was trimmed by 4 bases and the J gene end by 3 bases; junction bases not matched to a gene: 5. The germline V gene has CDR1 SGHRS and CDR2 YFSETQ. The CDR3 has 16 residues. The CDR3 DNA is TGCGCCAGCAGCGCAATGGGACTAGCGGACACCGGGGAGCTGTTTTTT. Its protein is CASSAMGLADTGELFF.

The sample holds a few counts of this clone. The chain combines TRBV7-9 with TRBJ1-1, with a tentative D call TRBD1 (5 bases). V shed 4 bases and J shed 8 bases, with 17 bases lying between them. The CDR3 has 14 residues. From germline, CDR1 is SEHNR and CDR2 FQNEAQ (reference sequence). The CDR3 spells CASSSWGEGNEAFF. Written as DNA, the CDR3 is TGTGCCAGCAGCTCGTGGGGGGAAGGTAACGAAGCTTTCTTT.

The CDR3 protein is CASSLDRGKRELFF. The CDR3 nucleotides are TGTGCCAGCAGCTTAGATCGAGGGAAGAGGGAGCTGTTTTTT. V usage is TRBV11-3 and J usage is TRBJ2-2; D possibly corresponds to TRBD2 (5 bases). Germline CDR1 and CDR2: SGHNT and YENEEA. This CDR3 has 14 amino acids. V shed 0 bases and J shed 9 bases, with 11 bases lying between them.

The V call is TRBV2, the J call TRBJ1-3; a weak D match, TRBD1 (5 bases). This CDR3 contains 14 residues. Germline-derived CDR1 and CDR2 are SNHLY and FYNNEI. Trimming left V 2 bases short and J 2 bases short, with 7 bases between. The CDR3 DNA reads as TGTGCCAGCAGTGAACCCAGGGCTGGAAACACCATATATTTT. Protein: CASSEPRAGNTIYF.

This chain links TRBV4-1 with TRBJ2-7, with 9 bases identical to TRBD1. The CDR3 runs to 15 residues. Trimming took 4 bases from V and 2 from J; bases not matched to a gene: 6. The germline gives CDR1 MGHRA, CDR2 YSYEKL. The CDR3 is CASSPSGTGPYEQYF. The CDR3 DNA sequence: TGCGCCAGCAGCCCCTCCGGGACAGGGCCCTACGAGCAGTACTTC.

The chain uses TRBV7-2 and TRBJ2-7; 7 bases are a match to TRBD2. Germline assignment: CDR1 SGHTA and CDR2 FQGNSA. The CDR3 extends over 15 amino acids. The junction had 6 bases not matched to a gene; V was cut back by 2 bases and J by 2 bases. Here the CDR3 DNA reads TGTGCCAGCAGCTTACGGCCTAGCGGACCCTACGAGCAGTACTTC. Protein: CASSLRPSGPYEQYF.

The CDR3 here is CASSSSGGPDTQYF. Written as DNA, the CDR3 is TGTGCCAGTAGCTCTAGCGGGGGGCCCGATACGCAGTATTTT. The chain joins TRBV19 to TRBJ2-3; 11 nucleotides agree with TRBD2. CDR3 size: 14 residues. CDR1 and CDR2 (germline): LNHDA, SQIVND (reference sequence). V was pared by 6 bases and J by 6 bases, with 5 bases of the junction left unmatched.

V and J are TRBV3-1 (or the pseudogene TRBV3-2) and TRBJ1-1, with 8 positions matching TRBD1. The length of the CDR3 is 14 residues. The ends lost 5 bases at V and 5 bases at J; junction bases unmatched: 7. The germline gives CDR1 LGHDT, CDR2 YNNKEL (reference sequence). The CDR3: CASSAPGGRTEAFF. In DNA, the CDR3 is TGTGCCAGCAGCGCCCCAGGGGGCAGGACTGAAGCTTTCTTT.

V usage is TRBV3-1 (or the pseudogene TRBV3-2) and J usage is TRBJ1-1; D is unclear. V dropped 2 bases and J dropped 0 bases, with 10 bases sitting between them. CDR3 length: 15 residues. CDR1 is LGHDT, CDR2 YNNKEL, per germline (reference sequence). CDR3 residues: CASSQTPTVNTEAFF. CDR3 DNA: TGTGCCAGCAGCCAAACCCCTACCGTGAACACTGAAGCTTTCTTT.

Written as DNA, the CDR3 is TGTGCCAGCAGCCTCGGACAGGATAATTCACCCCTCCACTTT. It translates to CASSLGQDNSPLHF. The chain links TRBV7-3 to TRBJ1-6, with TRBD1 matching over 7 bases. This CDR3 comprises 14 residues. Trimming at V came to 5 bases and at J to 5 bases, leaving 3 bases not matched to a gene. The germline V gene encodes CDR1 SGHTA and CDR2 FQGTGA.

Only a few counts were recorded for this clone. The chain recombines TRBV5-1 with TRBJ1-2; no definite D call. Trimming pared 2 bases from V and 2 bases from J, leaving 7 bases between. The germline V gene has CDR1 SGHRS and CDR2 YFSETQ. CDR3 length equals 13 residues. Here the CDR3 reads CASSFRENYGYTF. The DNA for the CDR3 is TGCGCCAGCAGCTTCCGGGAAAACTATGGCTACACCTTC.

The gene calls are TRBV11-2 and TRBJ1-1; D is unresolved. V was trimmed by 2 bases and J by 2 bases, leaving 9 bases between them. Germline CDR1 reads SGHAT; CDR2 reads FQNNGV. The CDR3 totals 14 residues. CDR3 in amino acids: CASSLISGNTEAFF. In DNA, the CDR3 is TGTGCCAGCAGCTTAATTTCAGGAAACACTGAAGCTTTCTTT.

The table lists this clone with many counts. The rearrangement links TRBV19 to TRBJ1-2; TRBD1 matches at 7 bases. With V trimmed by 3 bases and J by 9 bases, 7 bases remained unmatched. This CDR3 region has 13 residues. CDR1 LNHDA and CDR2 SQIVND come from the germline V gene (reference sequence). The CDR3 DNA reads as TGTGCCAGTAGTATTTGGGGGGACAGTCGCTACACCTTC. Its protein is CASSIWGDSRYTF.

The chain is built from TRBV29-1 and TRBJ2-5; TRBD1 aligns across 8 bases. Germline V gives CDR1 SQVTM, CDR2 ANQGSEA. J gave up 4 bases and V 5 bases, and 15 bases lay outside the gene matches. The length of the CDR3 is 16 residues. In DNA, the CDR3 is TGCAGCGTTAACATACCCAGGGGGCCCCTCGGAGAGACCCAGTACTTC. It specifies CSVNIPRGPLGETQYF.

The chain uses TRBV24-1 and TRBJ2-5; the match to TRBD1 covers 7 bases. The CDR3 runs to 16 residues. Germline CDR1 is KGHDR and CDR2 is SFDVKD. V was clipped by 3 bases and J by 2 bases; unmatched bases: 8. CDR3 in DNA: TGTGCCACCAGTGATCCTGGGACAGAGCCTCAAGAGACCCAGTACTTC. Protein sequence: CATSDPGTEPQETQYF.

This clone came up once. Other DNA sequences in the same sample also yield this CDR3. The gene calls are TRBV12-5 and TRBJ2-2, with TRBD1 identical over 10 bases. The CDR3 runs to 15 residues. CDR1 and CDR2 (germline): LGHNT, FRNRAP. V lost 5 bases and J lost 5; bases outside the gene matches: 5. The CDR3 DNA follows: TGTGCTAGTGGTCTGGGACAGGGGAGGACCGGGGAGCTGTTTTTT. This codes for CASGLGQGRTGELFF.

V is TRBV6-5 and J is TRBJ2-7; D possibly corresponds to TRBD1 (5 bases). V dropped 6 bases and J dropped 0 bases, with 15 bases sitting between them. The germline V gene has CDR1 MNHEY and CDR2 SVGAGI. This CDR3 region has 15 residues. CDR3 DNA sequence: TGTGCCAGCAGATTGAGACCCGGACACTCCTACGAGCAGTACGTC. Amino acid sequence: CASRLRPGHSYEQYV.

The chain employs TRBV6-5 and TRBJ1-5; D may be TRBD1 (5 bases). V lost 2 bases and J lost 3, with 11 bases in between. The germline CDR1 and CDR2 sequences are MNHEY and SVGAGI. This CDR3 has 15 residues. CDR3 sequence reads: CASSYGGADNQPQHF. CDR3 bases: TGTGCCAGCAGTTACGGTGGGGCAGACAATCAGCCCCAGCATTTT.

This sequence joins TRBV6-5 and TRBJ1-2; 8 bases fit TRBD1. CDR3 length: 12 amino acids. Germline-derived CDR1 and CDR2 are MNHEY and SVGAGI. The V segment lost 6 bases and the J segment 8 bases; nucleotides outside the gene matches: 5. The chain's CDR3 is CASRQGGSGYTF. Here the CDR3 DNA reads TGTGCCAGCAGACAGGGGGGTAGCGGCTACACCTTC.

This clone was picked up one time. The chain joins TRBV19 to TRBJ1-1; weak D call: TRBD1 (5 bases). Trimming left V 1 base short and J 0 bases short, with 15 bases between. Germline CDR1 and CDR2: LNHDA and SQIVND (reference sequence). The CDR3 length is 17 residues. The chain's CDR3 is CASSIVLRGGMNTEAFF. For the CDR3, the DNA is TGTGCCAGTAGTATAGTATTAAGGGGCGGTATGAACACTGAAGCTTTCTTT.